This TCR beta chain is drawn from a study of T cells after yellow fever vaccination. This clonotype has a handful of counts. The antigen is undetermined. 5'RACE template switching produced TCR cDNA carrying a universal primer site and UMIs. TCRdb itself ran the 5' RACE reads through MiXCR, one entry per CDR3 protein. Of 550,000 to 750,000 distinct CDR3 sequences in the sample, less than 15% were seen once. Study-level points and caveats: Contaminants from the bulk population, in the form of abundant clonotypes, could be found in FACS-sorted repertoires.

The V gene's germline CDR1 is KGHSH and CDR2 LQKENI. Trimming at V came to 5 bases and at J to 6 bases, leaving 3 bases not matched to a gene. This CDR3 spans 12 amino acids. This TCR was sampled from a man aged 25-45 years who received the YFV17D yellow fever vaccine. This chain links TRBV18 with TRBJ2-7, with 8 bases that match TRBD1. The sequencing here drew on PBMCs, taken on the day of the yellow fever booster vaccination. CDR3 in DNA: TGTGCCAGCTCAAAGGACAGGGCCGAGCAGTACTTC. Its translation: CASSKDRAEQYF.